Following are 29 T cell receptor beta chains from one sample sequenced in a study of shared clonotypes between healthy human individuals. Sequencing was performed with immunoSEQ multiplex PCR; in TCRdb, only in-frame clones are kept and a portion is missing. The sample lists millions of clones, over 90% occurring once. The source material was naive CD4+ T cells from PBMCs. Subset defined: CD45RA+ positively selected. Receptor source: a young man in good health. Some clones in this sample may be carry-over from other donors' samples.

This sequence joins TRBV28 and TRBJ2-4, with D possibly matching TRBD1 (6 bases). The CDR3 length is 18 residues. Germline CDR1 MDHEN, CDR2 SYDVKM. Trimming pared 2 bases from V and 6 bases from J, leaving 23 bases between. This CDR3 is CASSLLTYPSLGGNIQYF. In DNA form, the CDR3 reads TGTGCCAGCAGTTTACTTACATATCCCAGCCTAGGGGGAAACATTCAGTACTTC.

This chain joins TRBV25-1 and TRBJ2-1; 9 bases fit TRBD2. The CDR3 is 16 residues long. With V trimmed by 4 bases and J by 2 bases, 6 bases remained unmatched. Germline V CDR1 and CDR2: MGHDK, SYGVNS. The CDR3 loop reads CASSAHSGRTYNEQFF. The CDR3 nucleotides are TGTGCCAGCAGTGCCCATAGCGGGAGAACCTACAATGAGCAGTTCTTC.

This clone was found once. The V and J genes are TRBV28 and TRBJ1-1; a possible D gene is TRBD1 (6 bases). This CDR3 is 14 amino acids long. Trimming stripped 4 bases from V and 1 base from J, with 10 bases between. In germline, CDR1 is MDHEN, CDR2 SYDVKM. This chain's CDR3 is CASSSTGWNTEAFF. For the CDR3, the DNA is TGTGCCAGCAGTTCTACAGGGTGGAACACTGAAGCTTTCTTT.

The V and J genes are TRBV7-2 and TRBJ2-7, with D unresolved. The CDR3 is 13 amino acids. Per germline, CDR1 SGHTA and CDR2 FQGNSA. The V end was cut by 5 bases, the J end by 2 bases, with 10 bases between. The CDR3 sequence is CASSKGYTYEQYF. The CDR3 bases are TGTGCCAGCAGCAAGGGCTATACCTACGAGCAGTACTTC.

For the CDR3, the DNA is TGTGCCAGCAGTTTGTTCGGGGCAGTCAAAAACATTCAGTACTTC. It is translated as CASSLFGAVKNIQYF. The V call is TRBV27, the J call TRBJ2-4; tentatively, D is TRBD1 or TRBD2 (5 bases each). The CDR3 sequence is 15 residues long. Germline CDR1 is MNHEY and CDR2 is SMNVEV (reference sequence). Trimming stripped 3 bases from V and 3 bases from J, with 12 bases between.

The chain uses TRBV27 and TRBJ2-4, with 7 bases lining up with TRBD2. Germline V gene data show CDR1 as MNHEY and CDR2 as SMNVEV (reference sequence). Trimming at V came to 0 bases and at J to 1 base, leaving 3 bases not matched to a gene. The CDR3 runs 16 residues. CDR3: CASSLSWEGAKNIQYF. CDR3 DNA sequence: TGTGCCAGCAGTTTATCCTGGGAGGGGGCCAAAAACATTCAGTACTTC.

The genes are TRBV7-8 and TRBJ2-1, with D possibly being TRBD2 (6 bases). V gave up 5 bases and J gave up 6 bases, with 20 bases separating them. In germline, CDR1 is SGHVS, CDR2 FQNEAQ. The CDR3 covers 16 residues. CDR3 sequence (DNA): TGTGCCAGCAGCACTCCGATAGCGGTGCAGCCCAATGAGCAGTTCTTC. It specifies CASSTPIAVQPNEQFF. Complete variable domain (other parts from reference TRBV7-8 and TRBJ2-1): GAGVSQSPRYKVAKRGQDVALRCDPISGHVSLFWYQQALGQGPEFLTYFQNEAQLDKSGLPSDRFFAERPEGSVSTLKIQRTQQEDSAVYLCASSTPIAVQPNEQFFGPGTRLTVL.

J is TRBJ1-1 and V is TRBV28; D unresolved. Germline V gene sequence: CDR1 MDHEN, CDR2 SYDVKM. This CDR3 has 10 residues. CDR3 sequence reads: CAPYKWVAFF. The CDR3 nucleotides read TGTGCTCCATACAAGTGGGTAGCTTTCTTT.

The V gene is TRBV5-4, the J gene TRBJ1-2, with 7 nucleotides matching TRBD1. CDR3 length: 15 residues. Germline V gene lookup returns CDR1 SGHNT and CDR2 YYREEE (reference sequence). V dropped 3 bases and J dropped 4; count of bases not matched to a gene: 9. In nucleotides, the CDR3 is TGTGCCAGCAGCTCACAGGGGTACGGGGGCTATGGCTACACCTTC. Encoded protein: CASSSQGYGGYGYTF.

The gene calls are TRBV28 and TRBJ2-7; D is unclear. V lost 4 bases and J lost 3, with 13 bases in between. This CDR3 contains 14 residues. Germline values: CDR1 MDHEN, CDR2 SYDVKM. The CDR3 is CASSWVEPFYEQYF. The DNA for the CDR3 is TGTGCCAGCAGTTGGGTAGAACCATTCTACGAGCAGTACTTC.

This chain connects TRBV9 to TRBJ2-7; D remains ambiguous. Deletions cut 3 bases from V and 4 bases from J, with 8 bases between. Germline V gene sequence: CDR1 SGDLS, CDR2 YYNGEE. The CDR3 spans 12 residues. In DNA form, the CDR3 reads TGTGCCAGCAGCGGGGATGCATACGAGCAGTACTTC. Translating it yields CASSGDAYEQYF.

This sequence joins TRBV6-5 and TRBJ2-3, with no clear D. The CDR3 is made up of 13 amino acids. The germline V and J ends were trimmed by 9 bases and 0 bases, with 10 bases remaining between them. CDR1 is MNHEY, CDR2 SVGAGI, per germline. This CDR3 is CASQQSSTDTQYF. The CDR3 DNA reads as TGTGCCAGTCAGCAATCTAGCACAGATACGCAGTATTTT.

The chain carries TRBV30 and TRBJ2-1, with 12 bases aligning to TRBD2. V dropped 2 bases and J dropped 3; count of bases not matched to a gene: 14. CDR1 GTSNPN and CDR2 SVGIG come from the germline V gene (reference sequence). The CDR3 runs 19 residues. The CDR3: CAWSRLLAGGYEFYNEQFF. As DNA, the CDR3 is TGTGCCTGGAGTAGATTACTAGCGGGAGGATATGAATTCTACAATGAGCAGTTCTTC.

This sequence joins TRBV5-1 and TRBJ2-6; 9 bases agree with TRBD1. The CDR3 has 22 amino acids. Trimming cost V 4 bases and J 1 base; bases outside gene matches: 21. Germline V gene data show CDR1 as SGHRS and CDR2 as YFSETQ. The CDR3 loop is CASSPEHWESTGGGSGANVLTF. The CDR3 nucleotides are TGCGCCAGCAGCCCCGAACATTGGGAGTCGACAGGGGGAGGTTCTGGGGCCAACGTCCTGACTTTC.

The CDR3 DNA reads as TGTGCCAGCAGTGAAGATCGGACTTCTGGCGGCTACACCTTC. The encoded protein is CASSEDRTSGGYTF. The chain combines TRBV6-1 with TRBJ1-2; no clear D gene. Trimming pared 1 base from V and 8 bases from J, leaving 14 bases between. CDR1 is MNHNS, CDR2 SASEGT, per germline. The length of the CDR3 is 14 residues.

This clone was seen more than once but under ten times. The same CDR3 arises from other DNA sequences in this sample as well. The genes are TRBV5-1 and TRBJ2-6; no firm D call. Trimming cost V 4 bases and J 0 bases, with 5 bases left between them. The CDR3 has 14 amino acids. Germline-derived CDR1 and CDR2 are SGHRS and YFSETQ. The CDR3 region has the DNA TGCGCCAGCAGCCCTAGCTCTGGGGCCAACGTCCTGACTTTC. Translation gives CASSPSSGANVLTF.

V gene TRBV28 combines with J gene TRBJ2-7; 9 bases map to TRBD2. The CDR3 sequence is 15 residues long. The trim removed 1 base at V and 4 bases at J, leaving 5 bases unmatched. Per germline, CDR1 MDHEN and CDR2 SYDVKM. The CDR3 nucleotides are TGTGCCAGCAGTTTATCCAGAGCGGGGGGATACGAGCAGTACTTC. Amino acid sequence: CASSLSRAGGYEQYF.

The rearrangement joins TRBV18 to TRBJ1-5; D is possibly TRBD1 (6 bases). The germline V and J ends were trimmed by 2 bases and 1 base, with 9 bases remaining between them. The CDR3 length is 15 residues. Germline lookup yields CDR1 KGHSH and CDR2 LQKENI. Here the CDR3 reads CASSPGGLSNQPQHF. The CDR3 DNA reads TGTGCCAGCTCACCAGGGGGCCTAAGCAATCAGCCCCAGCATTTT.

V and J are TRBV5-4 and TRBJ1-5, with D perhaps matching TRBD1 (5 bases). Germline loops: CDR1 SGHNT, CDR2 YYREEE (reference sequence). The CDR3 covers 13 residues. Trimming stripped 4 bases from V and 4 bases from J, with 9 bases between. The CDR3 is CASSRGENQPQHF. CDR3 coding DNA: TGTGCCAGCAGCCGGGGGGAGAATCAGCCCCAGCATTTT.

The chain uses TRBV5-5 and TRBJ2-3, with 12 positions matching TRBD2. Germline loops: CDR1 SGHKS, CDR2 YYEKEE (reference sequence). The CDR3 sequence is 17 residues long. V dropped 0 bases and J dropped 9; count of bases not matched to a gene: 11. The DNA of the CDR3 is TGTGCCAGCAGCTTGGTAGGACTAGCGGGACCCGCGGGGACGCAGTATTTT. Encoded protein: CASSLVGLAGPAGTQYF.

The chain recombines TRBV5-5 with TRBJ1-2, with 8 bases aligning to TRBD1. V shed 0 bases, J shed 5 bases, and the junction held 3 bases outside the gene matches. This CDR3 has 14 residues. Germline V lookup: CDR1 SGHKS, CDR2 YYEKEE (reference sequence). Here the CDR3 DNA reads TGTGCCAGCAGCTTGGCGCAGGGGGCGTATGGCTACACCTTC. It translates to CASSLAQGAYGYTF.

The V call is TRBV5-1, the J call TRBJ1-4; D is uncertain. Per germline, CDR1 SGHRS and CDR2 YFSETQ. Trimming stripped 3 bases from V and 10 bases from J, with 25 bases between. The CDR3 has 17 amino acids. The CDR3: CASSSEKTTFERRKLFF. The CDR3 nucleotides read TGCGCCAGCAGCTCGGAAAAAACCACGTTCGAGAGACGAAAACTGTTTTTT.

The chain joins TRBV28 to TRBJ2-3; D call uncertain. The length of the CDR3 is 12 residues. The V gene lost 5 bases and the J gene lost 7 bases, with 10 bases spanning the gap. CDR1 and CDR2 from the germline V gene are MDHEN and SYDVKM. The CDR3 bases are TGTGCCAGCAGTCCCTTTTTGAATACGCAGTATTTT. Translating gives CASSPFLNTQYF.

The CDR3 DNA follows: TGTGCCAGCAGTTCCTTGAAGTCTCCAGGAGATCGCGAGCAGTACTTC. Translating it yields CASSSLKSPGDREQYF. The chain recombines TRBV28 with TRBJ2-7; no reliable D call. In germline, CDR1 is MDHEN, CDR2 SYDVKM. This CDR3 is 16 amino acids long. Trimming took 4 bases from V and 6 from J, leaving 22 bases between them.

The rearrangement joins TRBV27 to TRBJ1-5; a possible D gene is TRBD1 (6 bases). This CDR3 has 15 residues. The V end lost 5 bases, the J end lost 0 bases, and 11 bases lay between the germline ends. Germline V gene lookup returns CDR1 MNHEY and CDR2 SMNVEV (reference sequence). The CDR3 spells CASSRGPDSNQPQHF. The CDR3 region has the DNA TGTGCCAGCAGTCGGGGGCCTGATAGCAATCAGCCCCAGCATTTT.

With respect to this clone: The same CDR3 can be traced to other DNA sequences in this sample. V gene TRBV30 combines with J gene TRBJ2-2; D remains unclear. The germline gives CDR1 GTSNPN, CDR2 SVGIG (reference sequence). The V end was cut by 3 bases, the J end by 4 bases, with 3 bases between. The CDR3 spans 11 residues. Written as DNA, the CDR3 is TGTGCCTGGAGCGGCACCGGGGAGCTGTTTTTT. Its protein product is CAWSGTGELFF.

CDR3 nucleotide sequence: TGTGCCAGTAATTTTTGGCGGGGACAGCAAGACTACAATGAGCAGTTCTTC. Amino acids: CASNFWRGQQDYNEQFF. The J gene is TRBJ2-1, the V gene TRBV19; maybe TRBD1 (7 bases). In germline, CDR1 is LNHDA, CDR2 SQIVND (reference sequence). The CDR3 spans 17 residues. Trimming took off 7 bases at V and 3 bases at J, with 22 bases between the two ends.

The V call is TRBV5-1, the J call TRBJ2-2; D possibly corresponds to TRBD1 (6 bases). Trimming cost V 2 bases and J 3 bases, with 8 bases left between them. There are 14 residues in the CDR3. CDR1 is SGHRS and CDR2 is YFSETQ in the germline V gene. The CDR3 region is CASSFEGDTGELFF. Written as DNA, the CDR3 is TGCGCCAGCAGCTTTGAGGGGGACACCGGGGAGCTGTTTTTT.

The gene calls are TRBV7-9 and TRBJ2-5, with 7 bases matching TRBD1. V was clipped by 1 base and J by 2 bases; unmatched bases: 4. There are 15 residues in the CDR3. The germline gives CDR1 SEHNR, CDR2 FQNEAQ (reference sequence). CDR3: CASSLGGQVQETQYF. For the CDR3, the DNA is TGTGCCAGCAGCTTAGGTGGACAGGTACAAGAGACCCAGTACTTC. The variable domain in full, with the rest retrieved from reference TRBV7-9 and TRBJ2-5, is DTGVSQNPRHKITKRGQNVTFRCDPISEHNRLYWYRQTLGQGPEFLTYFQNEAQLEKSRLLSDRFSAERPKGSFSTLEIQRTEQGDSAMYLCASSLGGQVQETQYFGPGTRLLVL.